Presented here are 24 T cell receptor beta chains from one specimen sequenced in a study of cytomegalovirus exposure and HLA in healthy donors. The PCR was carried out with 60 Vbeta primers and 13 Jbeta primers. The data were produced by immunoSEQ multiplex PCR, yet TCRdb's version contains in-frame clones alone and is incomplete. The sample yields approximately 210,000 clones, over 80% seen once. Sequencing was performed on PBMCs. These TCRs come from a woman between 50 and 59 years old in good health and CMV-seropositive.

This chain links TRBV14 with TRBJ1-2; D is perhaps TRBD1 (5 bases). The germline gives CDR1 SGHDN, CDR2 FVKESK. The V end was cut by 4 bases, the J end by 4 bases, with 16 bases between. CDR3 length: 15 amino acids. The CDR3 here is CASSPRFDRLYGYTF. CDR3 DNA sequence: TGTGCCAGCAGCCCCAGATTCGACAGACTCTATGGCTACACCTTC.

This chain connects TRBV9 to TRBJ2-2; 8 nucleotides line up with TRBD1. Germline V CDR1 and CDR2: SGDLS, YYNGEE. The CDR3 length is 14 residues. Trimming took 0 bases from V and 6 from J; bases not matched to a gene: 1. CDR3: CASSVGQGPGELFF. CDR3 DNA sequence: TGTGCCAGCAGCGTAGGACAGGGGCCCGGGGAGCTGTTTTTT. The full variable domain, rest sourced from reference TRBV9 and TRBJ2-2, is DSGVTQTPKHLITATGQRVTLRCSPRSGDLSVYWYQQSLDQGLQFLIQYYNGEERAKGNILERFSAQQFPDLHSELNLSSLELGDSALYFCASSVGQGPGELFFGEGSRLTVL.

The genes are TRBV2 and TRBJ1-4, with a possible D match to TRBD1 (5 bases). Trimming shortened V by 5 bases and J by 3 bases, and 10 bases separated the two germline ends. Germline V lookup: CDR1 SNHLY, CDR2 FYNNEI. The length of the CDR3 is 14 residues. The CDR3, as DNA: TGTGCCAGCAGTCAGGGTATTGCTAATGAAAAACTGTTTTTT. It codes for CASSQGIANEKLFF. Complete variable domain (other parts from reference TRBV2 and TRBJ1-4): EPEVTQTPSHQVTQMGQEVILRCVPISNHLYFYWYRQILGQKVEFLVSFYNNEISEKSEIFDDQFSVERPDGSNFTLKIRSTKLEDSAMYFCASSQGIANEKLFFGSGTQLSVL.

J is TRBJ2-7 and V is TRBV6-5, with D possibly being TRBD1 (6 bases). CDR1 and CDR2 (germline): MNHEY, SVGAGI. V dropped 0 bases and J dropped 1 base, with 10 bases sitting between them. This CDR3 is 15 amino acids long. CDR3 in amino acids: CASSYSVRGSYEQYF. The CDR3 bases are TGTGCCAGCAGTTACTCGGTTAGGGGGTCCTACGAGCAGTACTTC.

The chain employs TRBV28 and TRBJ1-6; weak D call: TRBD1 (5 bases). The CDR3 runs 15 residues. Germline CDR1 MDHEN, CDR2 SYDVKM. Deletions cut 5 bases from V and 5 bases from J, with 13 bases between. The CDR3 here is CASSLIRTNNSPLHF. For the CDR3, the DNA is TGTGCCAGCAGTCTGATCCGGACAAATAATTCACCCCTCCACTTT.

This clone was seen a single time. This chain joins TRBV7-6 and TRBJ1-4, with 10 bases identical to TRBD1. The CDR3 extends over 16 amino acids. Per germline, CDR1 SGHVS and CDR2 FNYEAQ. The junction had 5 bases not matched to a gene; V was cut back by 5 bases and J by 2 bases. The chain's CDR3 is CASSGTGEATNEKLFF. DNA of the CDR3: TGTGCCAGCAGCGGGACAGGGGAGGCCACTAATGAAAAACTGTTTTTT.

The V call is TRBV7-3, the J call TRBJ2-1; TRBD2 agrees at 8 bases. Germline-derived CDR1 and CDR2 are SGHTA and FQGTGA. Unmatched junction bases numbered 8, after V lost 2 bases and J lost 8 bases. This CDR3 contains 15 residues. In DNA, the CDR3 is TGTGCCAGCAGCTTACGAGTCGGGGGGGTTGATGAGCAGTTCTTC. It codes for CASSLRVGGVDEQFF.

This chain uses TRBV12-5 with TRBJ2-1; perhaps TRBD1 as D (5 bases). The CDR3 sequence is 17 residues long. The germline V gene has CDR1 LGHNT and CDR2 FRNRAP. The V and J ends lost 6 bases and 9 bases respectively, with 27 bases between them. The CDR3 reads CASGSPADPLQGGEQFF. Written as DNA, the CDR3 is TGTGCTAGTGGCTCCCCCGCGGACCCTCTTCAGGGTGGTGAGCAGTTCTTC. Full variable domain (missing parts from reference TRBV12-5 and TRBJ2-1): DARVTQTPRHKVTEMGQEVTMRCQPILGHNTVFWYRQTMMQGLELLAYFRNRAPLDDSGMPKDRFSAEMPDATLATLKIQPSEPRDSAVYFCASGSPADPLQGGEQFFGPGTRLTVL.

V is TRBV29-1 and J is TRBJ2-6; D gene uncertain. CDR1 SQVTM and CDR2 ANQGSEA come from the germline V gene. This CDR3 is 14 amino acids long. Between the trimmed V and J ends, which lost 1 base and 3 bases, there was a span of 7 bases. The CDR3, as DNA: TGCAGCGTTGAAGGAGGCGTTGGGGCCAACGTCCTGACTTTC. Its translation: CSVEGGVGANVLTF.

J is TRBJ2-7 and V is TRBV4-1; possibly TRBD1 for D (6 bases). The CDR3 totals 14 residues. Germline V lookup: CDR1 MGHRA, CDR2 YSYEKL. The V gene lost 1 base and the J gene lost 3 bases, with 10 bases spanning the gap. The CDR3 DNA reads TGCGCCAGCAGCCAAGCACAGGGTAGCTACGAGCAGTACTTC. This encodes CASSQAQGSYEQYF.

Only a few counts were recorded for this clone. The gene calls are TRBV12-5 and TRBJ1-1; D uncertain. There are 13 residues in the CDR3. Germline-derived CDR1 and CDR2 are LGHNT and FRNRAP. The V gene lost 5 bases and the J gene lost 1 base, with 8 bases spanning the gap. CDR3 residues: CASGRTGNTEAFF. In nucleotides, the CDR3 is TGTGCTAGTGGTCGGACTGGGAACACTGAAGCTTTCTTT.

This sequence joins TRBV18 and TRBJ2-7; TRBD1 agrees at 7 bases. Unmatched junction bases numbered 7, after V lost 8 bases and J lost 3 bases. The CDR3 is 13 amino acids. Germline loops: CDR1 KGHSH, CDR2 LQKENI. The CDR3: CASVIAGGYEQYF. The CDR3 DNA sequence: TGTGCCAGCGTCATTGCAGGGGGCTACGAGCAGTACTTC.

This clone appeared a single time. The rearrangement joins TRBV5-1 to TRBJ2-3; 9 bases fit TRBD1. The CDR3 loop spans 15 amino acids. V dropped 1 base and J dropped 3; count of bases not matched to a gene: 3. Germline CDR1 SGHRS, CDR2 YFSETQ. CDR3 in amino acids: CASSLRDRATDTQYF. CDR3 nucleotide sequence: TGCGCCAGCAGCTTGAGGGACAGGGCAACAGATACGCAGTATTTT.

For the CDR3, the DNA is TGTGCCAGCAGCGCGGACACAAGCTCCTACAATGAGCAGTTCTTC. Protein product: CASSADTSSYNEQFF. The rearrangement uses TRBV9 and TRBJ2-1, with D maybe TRBD1 (5 bases). The germline V and J ends were trimmed by 3 bases and 0 bases, with 10 bases remaining between them. The CDR3 is made up of 15 amino acids. The germline CDR1 and CDR2 sequences are SGDLS and YYNGEE.

This clone was detected only once. The gene calls are TRBV27 and TRBJ2-3; 8 nucleotides agree with TRBD2. This CDR3 has 16 amino acids. Germline CDR1 reads MNHEY; CDR2 reads SMNVEV (reference sequence). With 6 bases clipped from V and 1 base from J, the junction kept 9 bases outside the gene matches. CDR3 sequence (DNA): TGTGCCAGCAGCCTTCCCGGACTAGCTGGCACAGATACGCAGTATTTT. Amino acid sequence: CASSLPGLAGTDTQYF.

This chain joins TRBV13 and TRBJ1-2; D is unclear. V lost 3 bases and J 4 bases, leaving 12 bases between the germline ends. Germline assignment: CDR1 PRHDT and CDR2 FYEKMQ (reference sequence). There are 14 residues in the CDR3. CDR3 nucleotides: TGTGCCAGCAGCTTGAAGGGCCGGGGCTATGGCTACACCTTC. Its protein is CASSLKGRGYGYTF.

The chain employs TRBV28 and TRBJ1-2; tentative D call: TRBD1 (6 bases). This CDR3 is 14 amino acids long. Germline lookup yields CDR1 MDHEN and CDR2 SYDVKM. V gave up 6 bases and J gave up 4 bases, with 15 bases separating them. The CDR3 sequence: CASRFQGPGYGYTF. The CDR3 DNA is TGTGCCAGCAGGTTCCAGGGGCCTGGCTATGGCTACACCTTC.

The rearrangement links TRBV7-9 to TRBJ1-2; D may be TRBD1 (6 bases). The V end lost 0 bases, the J end lost 1 base, and 12 bases lay between the germline ends. The CDR3 runs 16 residues. The germline V gene has CDR1 SEHNR and CDR2 FQNEAQ (reference sequence). The DNA for the CDR3 is TGTGCCAGCAGCTTAGCTCGAGGACAGAGTAACTATGGCTACACCTTC. It encodes CASSLARGQSNYGYTF.

The J gene is TRBJ1-1, the V gene TRBV10-3; D might be TRBD1 (5 bases). The germline V gene encodes CDR1 ENHRY and CDR2 SYGVKD. The CDR3 totals 13 residues. The germline V and J ends were trimmed by 4 bases and 6 bases, with 12 bases remaining between them. CDR3 loop: CAISVERGSEAFF. The CDR3, as DNA: TGTGCCATCAGTGTAGAACGGGGGTCTGAAGCTTTCTTT.

The chain combines TRBV11-2 with TRBJ2-1, with 10 nucleotides matching TRBD1. From germline, CDR1 is SGHAT and CDR2 FQNNGV. This CDR3 has 15 residues. The J segment lost 0 bases and the V segment lost 6 bases, leaving 2 bases of the junction unmatched. The CDR3 sequence is CASRRQGASYNEQFF. CDR3 DNA sequence: TGTGCCAGCAGGAGACAGGGGGCCTCCTACAATGAGCAGTTCTTC.

The chain carries TRBV6-1 and TRBJ2-1; D remains ambiguous. The CDR3 has 15 residues. CDR1 and CDR2 (germline): MNHNS, SASEGT. The V and J ends lost 6 bases and 6 bases respectively, with 18 bases between them. The CDR3 nucleotides are TGTGCCAGCAGGTTGGTTGAGGCGGTGGTCAATGAGCAGTTCTTC. It translates to CASRLVEAVVNEQFF.

The V and J genes are TRBV2 and TRBJ2-3; possibly TRBD1 for D (6 bases). The ends were cut back, 4 bases at V and 3 bases at J, with 8 bases in the middle. The CDR3 contains 13 residues. Germline V CDR1 and CDR2: SNHLY, FYNNEI. CDR3 DNA sequence: TGTGCCAGCAGTGGGCAGGGGACAGATACGCAGTATTTT. Amino acid sequence: CASSGQGTDTQYF.

This chain connects TRBV7-7 to TRBJ2-5; the D is unclear. Germline V gene lookup returns CDR1 SSHAT and CDR2 FNYEAQ (reference sequence). V was trimmed by 1 base and J by 4 bases, leaving 13 bases between them. CDR3 length: 15 residues. CDR3 protein: CASSLDGVRGETQYF. CDR3 sequence (DNA): TGTGCCAGCAGCTTAGACGGCGTGAGAGGAGAGACCCAGTACTTC.

In this sample, this clone turned up a few times. The chain couples TRBV27 to TRBJ1-6; 7 nucleotides line up with TRBD1. V lost 5 bases, J lost 4 bases, and 11 bases stayed unmatched. The CDR3 runs 17 residues. The germline gives CDR1 MNHEY, CDR2 SMNVEV (reference sequence). The CDR3 DNA follows: TGTGCCAGCAGTCCCGAGAACAGGGGAGTTTATAATTCACCCCTCCACTTT. Its protein is CASSPENRGVYNSPLHF.